This T cell receptor (beta chain) was retrieved from a study of blood T cell repertoires in COVID-19. This CDR3 has 14 residues. CDR1 is SGHNT, CDR2 YYREEE, per germline (reference sequence). Trimming took 1 base from V and 1 from J, leaving 8 bases between them. The data were produced by immunoSEQ multiplex PCR, yet TCRdb's version contains in-frame clones alone and is incomplete. The profile shows about 260,000 clones, 88% of them singletons. This clonotype was sampled from a woman aged 70-85 years with COVID-19, enrolled during active disease. The sequenced material came from peripheral blood. The chain uses TRBV5-4 and TRBJ1-1, with a possible D match to TRBD1 (6 bases). The CDR3 region has the DNA TGTGCCAGCAGCTTGAGGGGGGGGAACACTGAAGCTTTCTTT. Encoded protein: CASSLRGGNTEAFF.